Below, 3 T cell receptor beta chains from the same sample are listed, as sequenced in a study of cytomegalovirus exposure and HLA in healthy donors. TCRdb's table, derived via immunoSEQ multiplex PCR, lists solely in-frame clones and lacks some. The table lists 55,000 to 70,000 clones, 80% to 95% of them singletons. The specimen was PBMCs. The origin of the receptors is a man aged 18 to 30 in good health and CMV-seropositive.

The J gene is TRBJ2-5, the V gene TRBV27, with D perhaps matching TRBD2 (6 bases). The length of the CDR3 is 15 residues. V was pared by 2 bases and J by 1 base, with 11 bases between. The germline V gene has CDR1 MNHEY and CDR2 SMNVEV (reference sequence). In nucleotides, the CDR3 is TGTGCCAGCAGTTTAGGACGGGAGTTCCAAGAGACCCAGTACTTC. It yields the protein CASSLGREFQETQYF.

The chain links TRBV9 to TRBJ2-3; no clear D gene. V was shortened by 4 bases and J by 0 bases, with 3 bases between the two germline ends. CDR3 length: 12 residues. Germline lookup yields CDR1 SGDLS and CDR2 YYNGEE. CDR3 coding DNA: TGTGCCAGCAGCCTTAGCACAGATACGCAGTATTTT. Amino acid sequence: CASSLSTDTQYF.

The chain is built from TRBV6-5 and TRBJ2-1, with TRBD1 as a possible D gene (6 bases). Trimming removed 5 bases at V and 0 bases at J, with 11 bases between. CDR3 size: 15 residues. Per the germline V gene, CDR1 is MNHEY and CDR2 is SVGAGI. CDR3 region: CASSTDRSSYNEQFF. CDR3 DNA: TGTGCCAGCAGTACCGACAGGAGCTCCTACAATGAGCAGTTCTTC.